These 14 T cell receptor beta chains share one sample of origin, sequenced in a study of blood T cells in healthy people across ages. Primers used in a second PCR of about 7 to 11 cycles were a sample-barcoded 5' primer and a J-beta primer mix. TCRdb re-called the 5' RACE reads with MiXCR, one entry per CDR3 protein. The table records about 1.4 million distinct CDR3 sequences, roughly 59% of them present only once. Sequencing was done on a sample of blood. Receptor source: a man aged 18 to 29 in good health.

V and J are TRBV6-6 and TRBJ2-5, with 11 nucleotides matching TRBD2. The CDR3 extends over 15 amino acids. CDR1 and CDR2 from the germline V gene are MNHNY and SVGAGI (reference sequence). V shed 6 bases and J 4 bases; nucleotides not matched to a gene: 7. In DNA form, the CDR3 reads TGTGCCAGCAGGAACTCCGGGACTAGCGGAGAGACCCAGTACTTC. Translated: CASRNSGTSGETQYF.

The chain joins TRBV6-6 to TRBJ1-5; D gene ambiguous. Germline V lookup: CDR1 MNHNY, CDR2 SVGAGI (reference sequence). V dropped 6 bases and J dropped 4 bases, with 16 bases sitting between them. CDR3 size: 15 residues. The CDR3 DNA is TGTGCCAGCAGCCCCATGGTGGCGGGGAATCAGCCCCAGCATTTT. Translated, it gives CASSPMVAGNQPQHF.

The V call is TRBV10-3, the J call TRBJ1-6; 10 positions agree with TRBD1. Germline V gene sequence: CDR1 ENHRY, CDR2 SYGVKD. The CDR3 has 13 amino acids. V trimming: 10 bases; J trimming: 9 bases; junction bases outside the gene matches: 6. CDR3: CATMTGGLSPLHF. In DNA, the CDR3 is TGTGCCACCATGACAGGGGGCCTTTCACCCCTCCACTTT.

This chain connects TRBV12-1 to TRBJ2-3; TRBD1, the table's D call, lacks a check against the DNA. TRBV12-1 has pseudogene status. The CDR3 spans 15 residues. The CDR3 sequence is CASSPPGAATDTQYF. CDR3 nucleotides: TGTGCCAGCAGCCCCCCCGGCGCCGCCACAGATACGCAGTATTTT.

The CDR3 loop is CASSLVRGRTGELFF. The CDR3 bases are TGTGCCAGCAGTTTAGTCAGGGGTCGCACCGGGGAGCTGTTTTTT. The rearrangement links TRBV28 to TRBJ2-2; TRBD1 might be the D (6 bases). The CDR3 is 15 residues long. Germline V gene data show CDR1 as MDHEN and CDR2 as SYDVKM. The germline V and J ends were trimmed by 2 bases and 4 bases, with 11 bases remaining between them.

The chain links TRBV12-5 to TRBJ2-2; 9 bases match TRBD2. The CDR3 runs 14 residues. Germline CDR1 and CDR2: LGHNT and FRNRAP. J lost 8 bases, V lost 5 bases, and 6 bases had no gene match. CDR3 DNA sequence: TGTGCTAGTGGTACCCTAGCGGGAAAGGGGGAGCTGTTTTTT. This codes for CASGTLAGKGELFF. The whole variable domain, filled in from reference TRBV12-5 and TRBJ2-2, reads DARVTQTPRHKVTEMGQEVTMRCQPILGHNTVFWYRQTMMQGLELLAYFRNRAPLDDSGMPKDRFSAEMPDATLATLKIQPSEPRDSAVYFCASGTLAGKGELFFGEGSRLTVL.

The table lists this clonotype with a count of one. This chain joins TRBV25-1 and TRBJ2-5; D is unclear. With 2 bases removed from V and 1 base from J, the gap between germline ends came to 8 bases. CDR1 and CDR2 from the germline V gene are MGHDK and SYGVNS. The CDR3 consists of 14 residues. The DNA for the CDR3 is TGTGCCAGCAGTGAAACGGCCATCCAAGAGACCCAGTACTTC. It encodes CASSETAIQETQYF.

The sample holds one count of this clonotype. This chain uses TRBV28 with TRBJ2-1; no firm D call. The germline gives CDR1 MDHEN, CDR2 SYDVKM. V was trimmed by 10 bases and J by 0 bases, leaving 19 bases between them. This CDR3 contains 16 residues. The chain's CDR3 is CAISEVRRSSYNEQFF. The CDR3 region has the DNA TGTGCCATCTCCGAAGTACGGCGGAGCTCCTACAATGAGCAGTTCTTC.

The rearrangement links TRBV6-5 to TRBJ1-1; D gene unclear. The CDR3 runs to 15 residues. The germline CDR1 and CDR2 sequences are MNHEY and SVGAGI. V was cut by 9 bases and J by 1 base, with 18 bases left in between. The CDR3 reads CASTRLGPENTEAFF. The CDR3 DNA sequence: TGTGCCAGTACCCGCCTCGGGCCTGAGAACACTGAAGCTTTCTTT.

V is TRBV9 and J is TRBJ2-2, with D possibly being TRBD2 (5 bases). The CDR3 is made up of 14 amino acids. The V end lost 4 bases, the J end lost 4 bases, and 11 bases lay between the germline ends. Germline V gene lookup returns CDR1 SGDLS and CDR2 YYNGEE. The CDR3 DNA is TGTGCCAGCAGCCCCGGGATGGGCACCGGGGAGCTGTTTTTT. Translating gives CASSPGMGTGELFF.

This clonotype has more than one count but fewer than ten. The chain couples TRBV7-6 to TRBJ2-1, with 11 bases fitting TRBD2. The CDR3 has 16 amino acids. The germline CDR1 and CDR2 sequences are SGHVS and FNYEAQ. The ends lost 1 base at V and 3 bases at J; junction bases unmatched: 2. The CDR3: CASSLVAGGYYNEQFF. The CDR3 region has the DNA TGTGCCAGCAGCTTAGTAGCGGGGGGGTACTACAATGAGCAGTTCTTC. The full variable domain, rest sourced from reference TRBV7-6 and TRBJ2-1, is GAGVSQSPRYKVTKRGQDVALRCDPISGHVSLYWYRQALGQGPEFLTYFNYEAQQDKSGLPNDRFSAERPEGSISTLTIQRTEQRDSAMYRCASSLVAGGYYNEQFFGPGTRLTVL.

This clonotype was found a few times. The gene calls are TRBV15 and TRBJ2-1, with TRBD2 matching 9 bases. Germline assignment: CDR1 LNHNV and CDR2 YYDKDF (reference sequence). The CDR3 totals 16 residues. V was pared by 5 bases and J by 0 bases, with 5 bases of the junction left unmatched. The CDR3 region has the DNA TGTGCCACCAGCGTTCCGGGACTAGCCTCCTACAATGAGCAGTTCTTC. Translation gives CATSVPGLASYNEQFF.

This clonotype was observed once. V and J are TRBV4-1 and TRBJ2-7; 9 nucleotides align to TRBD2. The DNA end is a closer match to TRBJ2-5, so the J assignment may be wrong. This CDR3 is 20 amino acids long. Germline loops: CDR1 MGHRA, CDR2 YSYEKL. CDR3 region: CASSHTMSSSGGRFQETQYF. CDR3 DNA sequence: TGCGCCAGCAGCCACACTATGAGTTCCAGCGGGGGGCGATTTCAAGAGACCCAGTACTTC.

The chain's CDR3 is CASSQGTGHTEAFF. The CDR3, as DNA: TGTGCCAGCAGCCAAGGGACAGGGCATACTGAAGCTTTCTTT. The rearrangement uses TRBV11-2 and TRBJ1-1; 9 nucleotides align to TRBD1. Germline loops: CDR1 SGHAT, CDR2 FQNNGV. The V gene end was trimmed by 5 bases and the J gene end by 5 bases; junction bases not matched to a gene: 6. CDR3 length: 14 residues.